Each of the 29 T cell receptor beta chains below was sequenced from the same sample in a study of cytomegalovirus exposure and HLA in healthy donors. PCR involved 60 Vbeta and 13 Jbeta primers. Using immunoSEQ multiplex PCR, the repertoire was profiled, and TCRdb retains in-frame clones only, with some absent. The sample has 200,000 to 250,000 clones; just over 75% are singletons. Sequenced material: PBMCs. These receptors were taken from a woman aged 55-69 years in good health and CMV-seropositive.

The chain joins TRBV6-1 to TRBJ1-2; 9 positions agree with TRBD1. Trimming took 7 bases from V and 8 from J; bases not matched to a gene: 14. Germline V gene lookup returns CDR1 MNHNS and CDR2 SASEGT. The CDR3 sequence is 15 residues long. CDR3 in DNA: TGTGCCAGCAACTTACAGGGGGCGCGTCTGGGCGGCTACACCTTC. It translates to CASNLQGARLGGYTF.

V is TRBV30 and J is TRBJ2-3; D is perhaps TRBD1 (6 bases). Germline assignment: CDR1 GTSNPN and CDR2 SVGIG (reference sequence). The germline V and J ends were trimmed by 4 bases and 5 bases, with 13 bases remaining between them. There are 13 residues in the CDR3. DNA for the CDR3: TGTGCCTGGAACAAACAGGGTATAGATACGCAGTATTTT. This encodes CAWNKQGIDTQYF.

The chain carries TRBV7-2 and TRBJ1-1; 8 bases map to TRBD1. The CDR3 has 16 amino acids. CDR1 is SGHTA and CDR2 is FQGNSA in the germline V gene. Trimming removed 4 bases from V and 5 bases from J; junction bases left unmatched: 12. CDR3 DNA sequence: TGTGCCAGCAGCTGGGACAGGTCTTTTATTTTAACTGAAGCTTTCTTT. Translated, it gives CASSWDRSFILTEAFF.

The J gene is TRBJ2-3, the V gene TRBV11-2; 7 positions agree with TRBD2. This CDR3 has 18 residues. The J segment lost 0 bases and the V segment lost 1 base, leaving 10 bases of the junction unmatched. In germline, CDR1 is SGHAT, CDR2 FQNNGV. The CDR3 is CASSLAYGGTPSTDTQYF. For the CDR3, the DNA is TGTGCCAGCAGCTTAGCTTACGGGGGGACCCCTAGCACAGATACGCAGTATTTT.

This rearrangement joins TRBV18 to TRBJ1-4; no definite D call. Germline V gene sequence: CDR1 KGHSH, CDR2 LQKENI. The CDR3 runs 15 residues. With 0 bases removed from V and 8 bases from J, the gap between germline ends came to 13 bases. The CDR3 DNA is TGTGCCAGCTCACCACCTCGCGGGAGAGGAGAAAAACTGTTTTTT. This sequence encodes CASSPPRGRGEKLFF.

The chain uses TRBV18 and TRBJ1-6, with TRBD1 matching 7 bases. V gave up 3 bases and J gave up 10 bases; unmatched junction bases: 15. Germline V gene lookup returns CDR1 KGHSH and CDR2 LQKENI. This CDR3 has 17 amino acids. CDR3 region: CASSPNPSTGQRSPLHF. The CDR3 nucleotides read TGTGCCAGCTCACCCAACCCATCGACAGGGCAGAGGTCACCCCTCCACTTT.

This chain connects TRBV28 to TRBJ2-7; 12 bases are shared with TRBD1. The CDR3 has 15 residues. Germline V gene lookup returns CDR1 MDHEN and CDR2 SYDVKM. The ends lost 6 bases at V and 4 bases at J; junction bases unmatched: 7. In DNA form, the CDR3 reads TGTGCCAGCAGCCCGGGACAGGGGGCGCGATACGAGCAGTACTTC. This gives the protein CASSPGQGARYEQYF.

The chain employs TRBV6-4 and TRBJ1-1; D remains ambiguous. The CDR3 is 13 amino acids. Per germline, CDR1 MRHNA and CDR2 SNTAGT. The V and J ends lost 5 bases and 1 base respectively, with 8 bases between them. This CDR3 reads CASSRQENTEAFF. The CDR3 region has the DNA TGTGCCAGCAGTCGTCAGGAGAACACTGAAGCTTTCTTT.

This clone turned up a few times. The chain has TRBV7-9 and TRBJ2-2; 10 nucleotides align to TRBD1. This CDR3 is built from 15 residues. Germline values: CDR1 SEHNR, CDR2 FQNEAQ (reference sequence). The V segment lost 3 bases and the J segment 5 bases; nucleotides outside the gene matches: 3. The CDR3 here is CASSLGQGRTGELFF. The DNA for the CDR3 is TGTGCCAGCAGCTTGGGACAGGGGAGGACCGGGGAGCTGTTTTTT. The complete variable domain, with remaining parts taken from reference TRBV7-9 and TRBJ2-2, reads DTGVSQNPRHKITKRGQNVTFRCDPISEHNRLYWYRQTLGQGPEFLTYFQNEAQLEKSRLLSDRFSAERPKGSFSTLEIQRTEQGDSAMYLCASSLGQGRTGELFFGEGSRLTVL.

The chain joins TRBV6-6 to TRBJ2-7, with D tentatively TRBD1 (5 bases). Looked up from germline, CDR1 is MNHNY and CDR2 is SVGAGI (reference sequence). This CDR3 comprises 15 residues. V was pared by 2 bases and J by 5 bases, with 16 bases between. CDR3 bases: TGTGCCAGCAGTTACCGCCAGGGCAGGTACGACGAGCAGTACTTC. Its translation is CASSYRQGRYDEQYF.

The chain joins TRBV5-6 to TRBJ1-1, with 9 positions matching TRBD1. CDR1 is SGHDT and CDR2 is YYEEEE in the germline V gene. The CDR3 extends over 14 amino acids. Losses at the gene ends were 1 base for V and 5 bases for J; bases not matched to a gene: 3. This CDR3 is CASSLRDRETEAFF. CDR3 coding DNA: TGTGCCAGCAGCTTGAGGGACAGGGAAACTGAAGCTTTCTTT.

The V call is TRBV6-1, the J call TRBJ1-1; 9 bases align to TRBD1. Germline-derived CDR1 and CDR2 are MNHNS and SASEGT. CDR3 length: 14 amino acids. After removal of 3 bases from V and 5 bases from J, the junction contained 4 bases not matched to a gene. This CDR3 reads CASSETGGRTEAFF. CDR3 DNA sequence: TGTGCCAGCAGTGAGACAGGGGGTAGGACTGAAGCTTTCTTT.

This clone was detected a few times. The V call is TRBV6-1, the J call TRBJ2-4; TRBD1 matches at 9 bases. The CDR3 extends over 16 amino acids. J lost 8 bases, V lost 2 bases, and 10 bases had no gene match. The germline V gene encodes CDR1 MNHNS and CDR2 SASEGT. This CDR3 is CASSESRTGELYIQYF. Written as DNA, the CDR3 is TGTGCCAGCAGTGAATCTAGGACAGGGGAGCTGTACATTCAGTACTTC.

The rearrangement links TRBV9 to TRBJ2-1, with TRBD1 matching 7 bases. V trimming: 4 bases; J trimming: 4 bases; junction bases outside the gene matches: 5. Germline CDR1 and CDR2: SGDLS and YYNGEE. The CDR3 covers 14 residues. The CDR3 sequence: CASSPTGSYNEQFF. DNA for the CDR3: TGTGCCAGCAGCCCGACAGGGAGTTACAATGAGCAGTTCTTC.

To note about this clone: A junction end diverges from the germline sequence, so it may reflect a read error. The sample carries other DNA sequences with the same CDR3. V gene TRBV7-6 combines with J gene TRBJ2-7; possible D gene TRBD2, 7 bases. Per the germline V gene, CDR1 is SGHVS and CDR2 is FNYEAQ. This CDR3 comprises 17 residues. CDR3 residues: CASSSELGGGSGYEQYF. For the CDR3, the DNA is TGCGCCAGCAGCTCGGAATTAGGGGGAGGGAGTGGTTACGAGCAGTACTTC.

The genes are TRBV2 and TRBJ2-1, with 7 bases fitting TRBD2. Trimming cost V 8 bases and J 3 bases; bases outside gene matches: 7. The CDR3 sequence is 14 residues long. Germline lookup yields CDR1 SNHLY and CDR2 FYNNEI. The CDR3: CASRTGGGYNEQFF. CDR3 nucleotides: TGTGCCAGCCGAACGGGAGGCGGCTACAATGAGCAGTTCTTC.

In this sample, this clone turned up a few times. The DNA for the CDR3 is TGCGCCAGCAGCCGACAGGTGGCCGATACGCAGTATTTT. Protein sequence: CASSRQVADTQYF. The rearrangement uses TRBV4-1 and TRBJ2-3, with a possible D match to TRBD1 (6 bases). CDR3 length: 13 amino acids. Trimming removed 4 bases from V and 6 bases from J, with 11 bases in between. Germline V gene sequence: CDR1 MGHRA, CDR2 YSYEKL.

Notes on this clone: Other DNA sequences in this sample translate to the same CDR3. The chain combines TRBV7-9 with TRBJ1-1, with D tentatively TRBD1 (5 bases). CDR1 and CDR2 from the germline V gene are SEHNR and FQNEAQ (reference sequence). The CDR3 runs to 13 residues. V gave up 5 bases and J gave up 1 base, with 8 bases separating them. CDR3 bases: TGTGCCAGCAGCCGTCAGGGGAACACTGAAGCTTTCTTT. It specifies CASSRQGNTEAFF.

The chain couples TRBV7-2 to TRBJ2-3; 9 nucleotides match TRBD2. J gave up 0 bases and V 5 bases, and 9 bases lay outside the gene matches. The CDR3 is made up of 17 amino acids. Germline V lookup: CDR1 SGHTA, CDR2 FQGNSA. CDR3 nucleotide sequence: TGTGCCAGCAGCGAATCCGGGACTAGCCCCAGCACAGATACGCAGTATTTT. It encodes CASSESGTSPSTDTQYF.

The V gene is TRBV5-1, the J gene TRBJ2-3; TRBD1 matches at 10 bases. The V and J ends lost 6 bases and 2 bases, in that order; junction bases with no gene match: 6. Germline V gene sequence: CDR1 SGHRS, CDR2 YFSETQ. The CDR3 contains 15 residues. CDR3 coding DNA: TGCGCCAGCACTAGACAGGGGGCCTACACAGATACGCAGTATTTT. Amino acid sequence: CASTRQGAYTDTQYF.

The chain joins TRBV4-2 to TRBJ2-1, with 14 bases lining up with TRBD2. This CDR3 has 17 amino acids. Germline CDR1 and CDR2: LGHNA and YNFKEQ. Unmatched junction bases numbered 5, after V lost 4 bases and J lost 3 bases. The CDR3: CASSLGLAGALYNEQFF. The CDR3 DNA is TGTGCCAGCAGCCTGGGACTAGCGGGGGCCCTCTACAATGAGCAGTTCTTC.

The rearrangement joins TRBV11-2 to TRBJ1-3; D unclear. Looked up from germline, CDR1 is SGHAT and CDR2 is FQNNGV. The CDR3 contains 14 residues. V was trimmed by 3 bases and J by 4 bases, leaving 10 bases between them. The CDR3 coding sequence is TGTGCCAGCAGCTTGAATAGTTTGGGAAACACCATATATTTT. Protein sequence: CASSLNSLGNTIYF.

The chain is built from TRBV7-2 and TRBJ2-7; unclear D gene. The length of the CDR3 is 11 residues. Trimming left V 1 base short and J 6 bases short, with 4 bases between. CDR1 is SGHTA, CDR2 FQGNSA, per germline. The CDR3 coding sequence is TGTGCCAGCAGCTTAGGTATCGAGCAGTACTTC. This translates into CASSLGIEQYF.

The V call is TRBV28, the J call TRBJ2-7; 10 positions agree with TRBD1. V dropped 6 bases and J dropped 4; count of bases not matched to a gene: 3. Germline loops: CDR1 MDHEN, CDR2 SYDVKM. This CDR3 has 13 amino acids. The CDR3 sequence is CASRGTGAYEQYF. The CDR3, as DNA: TGTGCCAGCAGGGGGACAGGGGCGTACGAGCAGTACTTC.

The chain is built from TRBV6-6 and TRBJ2-3, with 10 positions matching TRBD1. The germline CDR1 and CDR2 sequences are MNHNY and SVGAGI (reference sequence). The CDR3 spans 16 residues. The trim removed 2 bases at V and 4 bases at J, leaving 6 bases unmatched. The CDR3 sequence is CASSYGGQGGADTQYF. Written as DNA, the CDR3 is TGTGCCAGCAGTTACGGAGGACAGGGGGGGGCAGATACGCAGTATTTT.

This chain connects TRBV5-1 to TRBJ1-2; the D gene is possibly TRBD1 (5 bases). Germline CDR1 reads SGHRS; CDR2 reads YFSETQ. This CDR3 is built from 13 residues. V gave up 2 bases and J gave up 6 bases, with 11 bases separating them. Written as DNA, the CDR3 is TGCGCCAGCAGCTTACAGGAGCGAGATGGCTACACCTTC. This translates into CASSLQERDGYTF. The full variable domain, with the rest looked up from reference TRBV5-1 and TRBJ1-2, is KAGVTQTPRYLIKTRGQQVTLSCSPISGHRSVSWYQQTPGQGLQFLFEYFSETQRNKGNFPGRFSGRQFSNSRSEMNVSTLELGDSALYLCASSLQERDGYTFGSGTRLTVV.

The gene calls are TRBV15 and TRBJ2-5, with D perhaps TRBD2 (6 bases). The DNA end is a closer match to TRBJ2-7, so the J assignment may be wrong. The CDR3 runs to 14 residues. The germline V gene encodes CDR1 LNHNV and CDR2 YYDKDF (reference sequence). CDR3 sequence: CATSPGGENYEQYF. The CDR3 coding sequence is TGTGCCACCAGCCCTGGAGGGGAGAACTACGAGCAGTACTTC.

In this sample, this clone turned up a few times. V gene TRBV6-1 combines with J gene TRBJ1-2, with no clear D. Trimming left V 5 bases short and J 6 bases short, with 7 bases between. CDR1 is MNHNS, CDR2 SASEGT, per germline. CDR3 length equals 11 residues. This CDR3 is CASSYTDGYTF. CDR3 coding DNA: TGTGCCAGCAGTTACACAGATGGCTACACCTTC.

To note about this clone: The same CDR3 can be traced to other DNA sequences in this sample. CDR3 sequence: CASGPAGRYGTQYF. In DNA form, the CDR3 reads TGTGCCAGCGGCCCCGCGGGGAGGTACGGAACCCAGTACTTC. The chain employs TRBV28 and TRBJ2-5; a weak D match, TRBD2 (6 bases). Per germline, CDR1 MDHEN and CDR2 SYDVKM. This CDR3 comprises 14 residues. Trimming took off 8 bases at V and 8 bases at J, with 21 bases between the two ends.